What follows describes a single TCR beta chain. TCR beta VDJ combinations and CDR3 sequences were profiled from genomic DNA. One entry per CDR3 protein results from TCRdb running MiXCR on the reads. The table has around 290,000 distinct CDR3 sequences, under 60% seen once. This sample is part of a study of CD8+CD57+ T cells in acquired aplastic anemia. For sequencing, patients were chosen who had shown expansion of CD8+CD57+ cells by flow cytometry. The sequence came from a human donor with aplastic anemia. Sequencing was performed on sorted CD4+, CD8+, or CD8+CD57+ T cells (not recorded which) from PBMCs.

CDR3 sequence: CASSLTPGNQETQYF. The CDR3 nucleotides read TGTGCCAGCAGCTTAACCCCCGGCAACCAAGAGACCCAGTACTTC. J is TRBJ2-5 and V is TRBV7-3; D remains unclear. Germline lookup yields CDR1 SGHTA and CDR2 FQGTGA. V lost 0 bases to trimming and J lost 0 bases, with 8 bases between them. The CDR3 is 15 amino acids.